A selection of T cell receptor beta chains follows, all from one sample in a study of cytomegalovirus exposure and HLA in healthy donors. Some clones are missing from TCRdb's copy, which holds only in-frame ones; the method was immunoSEQ multiplex PCR. The specimen's table records approximately 45,000 clones. Material: PBMCs. These receptor sequences come from a male donor in good health and CMV-seronegative. Each CDR3 is given with its conserved first and last residue. Fields, in order: D gene, V gene, J gene, clone size, CDR3 DNA, CDR3 protein. A D gene is named only where the DNA matches it firmly. The listing skips clone size in some rows; elsewhere it reads once, few, many or a size class.

d_gene: NA
v_gene: TRBV4-2
j_gene: TRBJ2-5
abundance: NA
CDR3nt: TGTGCCAGCAGCCGAAGTAGCGAGACCCAGTACTTC
CDR3aa: CASSRSSETQYF

d_gene: TRBD1
v_gene: TRBV30
j_gene: TRBJ1-1
abundance: NA
CDR3nt: TGTGCCTGGAGTGTAGGACAGGGTGCCACTGAAGCTTTCTTT
CDR3aa: CAWSVGQGATEAFF

d_gene: TRBD1
v_gene: TRBV5-1
j_gene: TRBJ1-2
abundance: NA
CDR3nt: TGCGCCAGCAGCCCAACCGTCCAGGGGGGCTATGGCTACACCTTC
CDR3aa: CASSPTVQGGYGYTF

d_gene: TRBD1
v_gene: TRBV28
j_gene: TRBJ1-6
abundance: NA
CDR3nt: TGTGCCAGCAGTTTTGGGACAGGGGGCGCGACGGATTCACCCCTCCACTTT
CDR3aa: CASSFGTGGATDSPLHF

d_gene: TRBD1
v_gene: TRBV7-3
j_gene: TRBJ2-7
abundance: NA
CDR3nt: TGTGCCAGCAGTGGCCAGGGGGCACTCTCCTACGAGCAGTACTTC
CDR3aa: CASSGQGALSYEQYF

d_gene: NA
v_gene: TRBV5-6
j_gene: TRBJ2-7
abundance: NA
CDR3nt: TGTGCCAGCAGCGTGGGACAAACCTACGAGCAGTACTTC
CDR3aa: CASSVGQTYEQYF

d_gene: TRBD1
v_gene: TRBV6-5
j_gene: TRBJ1-2
abundance: NA
CDR3nt: TGTGCCAGCAGTAGGGACAGCGGTCCCTATGGCTACACCTTC
CDR3aa: CASSRDSGPYGYTF

d_gene: NA
v_gene: TRBV5-4
j_gene: TRBJ2-2
abundance: NA
CDR3nt: TGTGCCAGCAGCCTGGGTTTGGACAGTCGGACCGGGGAGCTGTTTTTT
CDR3aa: CASSLGLDSRTGELFF

d_gene: NA
v_gene: TRBV27
j_gene: TRBJ1-2
abundance: NA
CDR3nt: TGTGCCAGCAGTCCAGGGGACGGAGCTAACTATGGCTACACCTTC
CDR3aa: CASSPGDGANYGYTF

d_gene: TRBD1
v_gene: TRBV19
j_gene: TRBJ2-4
abundance: NA
CDR3nt: TGTGCCAGTAGTAGGGACGACAGGGTGGGGAACATTCAGTACTTC
CDR3aa: CASSRDDRVGNIQYF

d_gene: TRBD1
v_gene: TRBV6-1
j_gene: TRBJ1-1
abundance: NA
CDR3nt: TGTGCCAGCGGGGACGACAGGGATAACTCTGAAGCTTTCTTT
CDR3aa: CASGDDRDNSEAFF

d_gene: TRBD1
v_gene: TRBV27
j_gene: TRBJ1-2
abundance: NA
CDR3nt: TGTGCCAGCAGTTTATACTCGGACAGGGGGGAAGGCTACACCTTC
CDR3aa: CASSLYSDRGEGYTF

d_gene: NA
v_gene: TRBV9
j_gene: TRBJ1-1
abundance: NA
CDR3nt: TGTGCCAGCAGCTACTGGCCCCTGGGCACGTCAAGAAACACTGAAGCTTTCTTT
CDR3aa: CASSYWPLGTSRNTEAFF

d_gene: NA
v_gene: TRBV10-3
j_gene: TRBJ2-1
abundance: NA
CDR3nt: TGTGCCATCTGGGCAGGGAATCTGGATGAGCAGTTCTTC
CDR3aa: CAIWAGNLDEQFF

d_gene: NA
v_gene: TRBV6-5
j_gene: TRBJ1-2
abundance: NA
CDR3nt: TGTGCCAGCAAGCTCGAGCAGGTCACGTATGGCTACACCTTC
CDR3aa: CASKLEQVTYGYTF

d_gene: NA
v_gene: TRBV6-5
j_gene: TRBJ2-5
abundance: NA
CDR3nt: TGTGCCAGCGAGGCAGACGGGGGGACCCAGTACTTC
CDR3aa: CASEADGGTQYF

d_gene: TRBD2
v_gene: TRBV27
j_gene: TRBJ2-5
abundance: NA
CDR3nt: TGTGCCAGCAGCACCTCGGGGGGGTACCAAGAGACCCAGTACTTC
CDR3aa: CASSTSGGYQETQYF

d_gene: NA
v_gene: TRBV25-1
j_gene: TRBJ1-1
abundance: NA
CDR3nt: TGTGCCAGCAGTGAATCCCTAGGACATATGAACACTGAAGCTTTCTTT
CDR3aa: CASSESLGHMNTEAFF

d_gene: NA
v_gene: TRBV2
j_gene: TRBJ2-6
abundance: NA
CDR3nt: TGTGCCAGCAGTGAACCAGGGTCTGGGGCCAACGTCCTGACTTTC
CDR3aa: CASSEPGSGANVLTF

d_gene: NA
v_gene: TRBV4-3
j_gene: TRBJ2-2
abundance: NA
CDR3nt: TGCGCCAGCAGCCAAGATCCCCTTGGCGGGTGGGAGCTGTTTTTT
CDR3aa: CASSQDPLGGWELFF

d_gene: NA
v_gene: TRBV9
j_gene: TRBJ1-2
abundance: NA
CDR3nt: TGTGCCAGCAGCGAAACAGGTAGACCTAACTATGGCTACACCTTC
CDR3aa: CASSETGRPNYGYTF

d_gene: TRBD1
v_gene: TRBV4-3
j_gene: TRBJ1-1
abundance: NA
CDR3nt: TGCGCCAGCAGCCTCGGACAGGCGTGGAACACTGAAGCTTTCTTT
CDR3aa: CASSLGQAWNTEAFF

d_gene: TRBD1
v_gene: TRBV18
j_gene: TRBJ1-5
abundance: NA
CDR3nt: TGTGCCAGCGCGGCCGGGACAGATCAGCCCCAGCATTTT
CDR3aa: CASAAGTDQPQHF

d_gene: NA
v_gene: TRBV30
j_gene: TRBJ1-4
abundance: NA
CDR3nt: TGTGCCTGGAGTGTCTCGCAGATGACTACTAATGAAAAACTGTTTTTT
CDR3aa: CAWSVSQMTTNEKLFF

d_gene: NA
v_gene: TRBV2
j_gene: TRBJ1-5
abundance: NA
CDR3nt: TGTGCCAGCAGTGTCGAGACGGGGAATCAGCCCCAGCATTTT
CDR3aa: CASSVETGNQPQHF

d_gene: NA
v_gene: TRBV29-1
j_gene: TRBJ2-7
abundance: NA
CDR3nt: TGCAGCGTTGAGGAGGACGGGGTCTTAGAGCAGTACTTC
CDR3aa: CSVEEDGVLEQYF

d_gene: TRBD1
v_gene: TRBV6-5
j_gene: TRBJ1-1
abundance: NA
CDR3nt: TGTGCCAGCAGTTACCGACAGGGAAGCACTGAAGCTTTCTTT
CDR3aa: CASSYRQGSTEAFF

d_gene: TRBD2
v_gene: TRBV5-1
j_gene: TRBJ2-1
abundance: NA
CDR3nt: TGCGCCAGCGAGGGTAGCGGGGGGCAATACAATGAGCAGTTCTTC
CDR3aa: CASEGSGGQYNEQFF

d_gene: TRBD2
v_gene: TRBV7-2
j_gene: TRBJ2-1
abundance: NA
CDR3nt: TGTGCCAGCAGCCCTTACCTACAAGCGGGGGACTCCTACAATGAGCAGTTCTTC
CDR3aa: CASSPYLQAGDSYNEQFF

d_gene: NA
v_gene: TRBV30
j_gene: TRBJ1-2
abundance: NA
CDR3nt: TGTGCCTGGAGGAGGACGGACACACTCAACTATGGCTACACCTTC
CDR3aa: CAWRRTDTLNYGYTF

d_gene: NA
v_gene: TRBV15
j_gene: TRBJ1-1
abundance: NA
CDR3nt: TGTGCCACCAGCAGTCCTCATCCGCGGGAAGCTGAAGCTTTCTTT
CDR3aa: CATSSPHPREAEAFF

d_gene: TRBD2
v_gene: TRBV9
j_gene: TRBJ2-1
abundance: NA
CDR3nt: TGTGCCAGCAGCGCGGGACTAGCGGGGAATACCTACAATGAGCAGTTCTTC
CDR3aa: CASSAGLAGNTYNEQFF

d_gene: TRBD1
v_gene: TRBV11-2
j_gene: TRBJ2-7
abundance: NA
CDR3nt: TGTGCCAGCAGCTGGGATGACAGGGCATCCTACGAGCAGTACTTC
CDR3aa: CASSWDDRASYEQYF

d_gene: TRBD1
v_gene: TRBV6-6
j_gene: TRBJ1-2
abundance: NA
CDR3nt: TGTGCCAGCAGGCCCTCCGGGACAGGGGTCGGCTACACCTTC
CDR3aa: CASRPSGTGVGYTF

d_gene: TRBD1
v_gene: TRBV5-1
j_gene: TRBJ1-6
abundance: NA
CDR3nt: TGCGCCAGCAGCTTGACAGGACAGGGCCATTCACCCCTCCACTTT
CDR3aa: CASSLTGQGHSPLHF

d_gene: NA
v_gene: TRBV6-5
j_gene: TRBJ2-7
abundance: NA
CDR3nt: TGTGCCAGCACTTACTCGAGCTTGTCCTACGAGCAGTACTTC
CDR3aa: CASTYSSLSYEQYF

d_gene: NA
v_gene: TRBV9
j_gene: TRBJ1-2
abundance: medium-sized
CDR3nt: TGTGCCAGCAGCCCTCATCAAGCGGGGGGGAATAACTATGGCTACACCTTC
CDR3aa: CASSPHQAGGNNYGYTF

d_gene: TRBD2
v_gene: TRBV25-1
j_gene: TRBJ2-1
abundance: NA
CDR3nt: TGTGCCAGCAGTCGGGGACTAGTGATGTTCAGGAACAATGAGCAGTTCTTC
CDR3aa: CASSRGLVMFRNNEQFF

d_gene: NA
v_gene: TRBV19
j_gene: TRBJ1-2
abundance: NA
CDR3nt: TGTGCCAGTAGTGAATTTGACAGGAACTATGGCTACACCTTC
CDR3aa: CASSEFDRNYGYTF

d_gene: TRBD1
v_gene: TRBV19
j_gene: TRBJ1-1
abundance: NA
CDR3nt: TGTGCCAGTAGCCAACCTCAGGGGGGCCATGAAGCTTTCTTT
CDR3aa: CASSQPQGGHEAFF

d_gene: NA
v_gene: TRBV5-6
j_gene: TRBJ2-7
abundance: NA
CDR3nt: TGTGCCAGCAGCCCCGGACAAAGCTCCTACGAGCAGTACTTC
CDR3aa: CASSPGQSSYEQYF

d_gene: NA
v_gene: TRBV11-3
j_gene: TRBJ2-5
abundance: NA
CDR3nt: TGTGCCAGCAGCTACCAGGGGCAAGAGACCCAGTACTTC
CDR3aa: CASSYQGQETQYF

d_gene: TRBD1
v_gene: TRBV27
j_gene: TRBJ2-2
abundance: NA
CDR3nt: TGTGCCAGCAGTCCATGGACAGGGGGCACCACCGGGGAGCTGTTTTTT
CDR3aa: CASSPWTGGTTGELFF

d_gene: NA
v_gene: TRBV27
j_gene: TRBJ1-1
abundance: NA
CDR3nt: TGTGCCAGCAGTCCCCGAGGAAGGAAGACTGAAGCTTTCTTT
CDR3aa: CASSPRGRKTEAFF

d_gene: TRBD1
v_gene: TRBV4-2
j_gene: TRBJ1-6
abundance: NA
CDR3nt: TGTGCCAGCAGCCAAGCCGGGACAGGCGAAAACTTCTATAATTCACCCCTCCACTTT
CDR3aa: CASSQAGTGENFYNSPLHF

d_gene: NA
v_gene: TRBV19
j_gene: TRBJ2-7
abundance: NA
CDR3nt: TGTGCCAGTAGTCACAACAGGGTCCCCTACGAGCAGTACTTC
CDR3aa: CASSHNRVPYEQYF

d_gene: NA
v_gene: TRBV9
j_gene: TRBJ2-3
abundance: NA
CDR3nt: TGTGCCAGCAGCGCGGAAGGGGGTACAGATACGCAGTATTTT
CDR3aa: CASSAEGGTDTQYF

d_gene: TRBD1
v_gene: TRBV6-6
j_gene: TRBJ2-1
abundance: NA
CDR3nt: TGTGCCAGCAGTTACTCGGGACAGGAATACAATGAGCAGTTCTTC
CDR3aa: CASSYSGQEYNEQFF

d_gene: NA
v_gene: TRBV19
j_gene: TRBJ1-5
abundance: NA
CDR3nt: TGTGCCAGTAGTATGCGGGGGGGGCAGCCCCAGCATTTT
CDR3aa: CASSMRGGQPQHF

d_gene: TRBD2
v_gene: TRBV5-6
j_gene: TRBJ2-3
abundance: NA
CDR3nt: TGTGCCAGCAGCTTCGGTCTGCGGGGGGTCAGCGCAGATACGCAGTATTTT
CDR3aa: CASSFGLRGVSADTQYF

d_gene: TRBD2
v_gene: TRBV7-3
j_gene: TRBJ2-3
abundance: NA
CDR3nt: TGTGCCAGCAGCTTAGGGACTAGCCCCCCGGAAGATACGCAGTATTTT
CDR3aa: CASSLGTSPPEDTQYF

d_gene: NA
v_gene: TRBV15
j_gene: TRBJ2-7
abundance: NA
CDR3nt: TGTGCCACCAGCCCAGATGAAGGGGCTTCTTACGAGCAGTACTTC
CDR3aa: CATSPDEGASYEQYF

d_gene: NA
v_gene: TRBV27
j_gene: TRBJ2-7
abundance: NA
CDR3nt: TGTGCCAGCTCCACCGGGGGATACGAGCAGTACTTC
CDR3aa: CASSTGGYEQYF

d_gene: NA
v_gene: TRBV28
j_gene: TRBJ2-7
abundance: NA
CDR3nt: TGTGCCAGCAGCACCCCGTTGCGCGAGCAGTACTTC
CDR3aa: CASSTPLREQYF